The source of this T cell receptor (beta chain) is a study of control samples from healthy donors and cancer patients. Clones were sequenced by immunoSEQ multiplex PCR, and TCRdb holds only the in-frame ones, with some missing. Of around 49,000 clones in the sample, around nine tenths were seen once. Germline lookup yields CDR1 MNHEY and CDR2 SVGAGI. Trimming cost V 7 bases and J 6 bases, with 19 bases left between them. The CDR3 has 14 residues. The receptor was isolated from a man in his forties with colorectal cancer. This chain joins TRBV6-5 and TRBJ2-7; possible D gene TRBD2, 5 bases. Sequenced: PBMCs. In nucleotides, the CDR3 is TGTGCCAGCAAACTAGGAGCGGAGGTAGCCGAGCAGTACTTC. This codes for CASKLGAEVAEQYF.